This is a list of T cell receptor beta chains from one sample in a study of shared clonotypes between healthy human individuals. Measured with immunoSEQ multiplex PCR; TCRdb has only the in-frame clones, and not every one. The sample lists 180,000 or so clones, 90% to 95% occurring once. The sample was naive CD4+ T cells sorted from blood. Receptors were obtained from a woman aged 30 to 39 in good health. The CDR3 runs from the conserved cysteine through the conserved F or W. Each record gives: J gene, D gene, clone size, V gene, CDR3 protein, CDR3 DNA. A D gene is named only where the DNA matches it firmly. Some rows mark clone size as missing; the rest say once, few, many or name a class of expanded clone.

>TRBJ1-2|-|-|TRBV6-4
CASSEEPFSYGYTF
TGTGCCAGCAGTGAGGAACCGTTTTCCTATGGCTACACCTTC
>TRBJ2-2|TRBD1|-|TRBV6-5
CASSRGQYTGELFF
TGTGCCAGCAGCCGGGGACAGTACACCGGGGAGCTGTTTTTT
>TRBJ2-2|-|-|TRBV7-6
CASSLVTGELFF
TGTGCCAGCAGCTTAGTGACCGGGGAGCTGTTTTTT
>TRBJ2-7|-|-|TRBV18
CASSQRGTSSYEQYF
TGTGCCAGTTCCCAGAGGGGTACGAGCTCCTACGAGCAGTACTTC
>TRBJ1-1|-|-|TRBV18
CASSPMNTEAFF
TGTGCCAGCTCTCCCATGAACACTGAAGCTTTCTTT
>TRBJ2-5|-|-|TRBV5-1
CASSLEGTQYF
TGCGCCAGCAGCTTGGAGGGGACCCAGTACTTC
>TRBJ2-7|-|few|TRBV23-1
CASSQSVDSYEQYF
TGCGCCAGCAGTCAATCGGTGGACAGCTACGAGCAGTACTTC
>TRBJ2-7|-|-|TRBV4-1
CASPASDREAYEQYF
TGCGCCAGCCCGGCTTCGGACAGAGAAGCGTACGAGCAGTACTTC
>TRBJ2-7|-|once|TRBV28
CASSLDQTYEQYF
TGTGCCAGCAGTTTGGACCAAACCTACGAGCAGTACTTC
>TRBJ1-2|-|-|TRBV2
CASSSRAYDYGYTF
TGTGCCAGCAGTTCCAGGGCGTATGACTATGGCTACACCTTC
>TRBJ2-7|TRBD2|-|TRBV9
CASSARGDGSSYEQYF
TGTGCCAGCAGCGCCCGGGGGGACGGGAGCTCCTACGAGCAGTACTTC
>TRBJ1-1|-|-|TRBV5-1
CASRTENTEAFF
TGCGCCAGCCGGACCGAGAACACTGAAGCTTTCTTT
>TRBJ1-5|-|-|TRBV2
CASRSTGPTQPQHF
TGTGCCAGCAGGTCAACAGGGCCCACTCAGCCCCAGCATTTT
>TRBJ2-5|-|-|TRBV19
CASSIGQGIRGTQYF
TGTGCCAGTAGTATAGGGCAGGGGATTAGAGGGACCCAGTACTTC
>TRBJ2-1|-|-|TRBV6-5
CASSYGGASYNEQFF
TGTGCCAGCAGTTACGGGGGGGCCTCCTACAATGAGCAGTTCTTC
>TRBJ1-1|-|-|TRBV18
CASSPHWESTEAFF
TGTGCCAGCTCACCACATTGGGAATCCACTGAAGCTTTCTTT
>TRBJ2-7|TRBD1|-|TRBV9
CASSFSRQGDYEQYF
TGTGCCAGCAGCTTCTCTCGACAGGGGGACTACGAACAGTACTTC
>TRBJ2-7|TRBD2|few|TRBV7-9
CASSLVGTRDYEQYF
TGTGCCAGCAGCTTAGTCGGGACTAGAGACTACGAGCAGTACTTC
>TRBJ2-7|-|-|TRBV4-1
CASSQYLLPSYEQYF
TGCGCCAGCAGCCAGTACTTACTACCATCCTACGAGCAGTACTTC
>TRBJ1-1|TRBD1|-|TRBV30
CAWDGTGYTEAFF
TGTGCCTGGGACGGGACAGGGTACACTGAAGCTTTCTTT
>TRBJ2-1|TRBD1|-|TRBV5-6
CASSTDRGRVYNEQFF
TGTGCCAGCAGCACGGACAGGGGCCGAGTCTACAATGAGCAGTTCTTC
>TRBJ2-7|-|-|TRBV7-9
CASSLRSGGSYEQYF
TGTGCCAGCAGCTTACGTTCAGGAGGGTCCTACGAGCAGTACTTC
>TRBJ2-7|TRBD2|-|TRBV19
CASSIRNGGGYEQYF
TGTGCCAGTAGTATCCGTAACGGCGGGGGGTACGAGCAGTACTTC
>TRBJ2-7|-|-|TRBV2
CASSDQGTSYEQYF
TGTGCCAGCAGTGACCAGGGCACGTCCTACGAGCAGTACTTC
>TRBJ1-2|-|once|TRBV19
CASKLQDYYGYTF
TGTGCCAGTAAACTACAGGACTACTATGGCTACACCTTC
>TRBJ2-5|-|-|TRBV7-2
CASSLLDPGLGTQYF
TGTGCCAGCAGCTTATTGGATCCCGGGCTCGGGACCCAGTACTTC
>TRBJ2-7|-|-|TRBV11-2
CASSFSDNEQYF
TGTGCCAGCAGCTTCTCGGATAACGAGCAGTACTTC
>TRBJ2-7|-|-|TRBV4-3
CASSQGIFYEQYF
TGCGCCAGCAGCCAAGGTATCTTCTACGAGCAGTACTTC
>TRBJ2-5|TRBD2|-|TRBV19
CASSILAGGQETQYF
TGTGCCAGTAGTATCCTAGCGGGAGGCCAAGAGACCCAGTACTTC
>TRBJ2-7|-|-|TRBV28
CASSFRGAYEQYF
TGTGCCAGCAGCTTTAGGGGGGCCTACGAGCAGTACTTC
>TRBJ2-7|-|-|TRBV18
CASSLAGGDEQYF
TGTGCCAGCTCACTCGCCGGGGGTGACGAGCAGTACTTC
>TRBJ2-7|TRBD1|-|TRBV27
CASSPTGQEYEQYF
TGTGCCAGCAGTCCGACGGGACAGGAATACGAGCAGTACTTC
>TRBJ2-1|TRBD2|-|TRBV19
CASQSASGISYNEQFF
TGTGCCTCCCAAAGTGCTAGCGGGATCTCCTACAATGAGCAGTTCTTC
>TRBJ1-4|TRBD1|-|TRBV7-9
CASSFDRGAEKLFF
TGTGCCAGCAGCTTTGACAGGGGGGCTGAAAAACTGTTTTTT
>TRBJ2-7|TRBD2|-|TRBV13
CASSSSGRALGEQYF
TGTGCCAGCAGCTCGAGCGGGAGGGCCCTCGGGGAGCAGTACTTC
>TRBJ1-2|TRBD1|-|TRBV29-1
CSVDEQGAQGYTF
TGCAGCGTTGATGAACAGGGGGCGCAGGGCTACACCTTC
>TRBJ1-5|TRBD1|once|TRBV5-6
CASSSMTGEDQPQHF
TGTGCCAGCAGCTCTATGACAGGGGAGGATCAGCCCCAGCATTTT
>TRBJ2-7|TRBD2|-|TRBV5-1
CASSSGGLAGGPDGHEQYF
TGCGCCAGCAGCTCGGGCGGGCTAGCGGGAGGGCCTGACGGGCACGAGCAGTACTTC
>TRBJ1-4|-|-|TRBV27
CASSLRSPATNEKLFF
TGTGCCAGCAGTTTACGGTCCCCGGCAACTAATGAAAAACTGTTTTTT
>TRBJ2-7|-|-|TRBV7-9
CASSLDRPAYEQYF
TGTGCCAGCAGCTTAGATAGACCGGCCTACGAGCAGTACTTC
>TRBJ1-1|TRBD1|-|TRBV27
CASSLAGQGPNTEAFF
TGTGCCAGCAGTTTAGCGGGACAGGGCCCGAACACTGAAGCTTTCTTT
>TRBJ2-5|TRBD2|-|TRBV5-1
CASQLGGGLAEQETQYF
TGCGCCAGTCAACTTGGCGGGGGGCTAGCGGAACAAGAGACCCAGTACTTC
>TRBJ2-7|TRBD2|once|TRBV9
CASSASTSGSTYEQYF
TGTGCCAGCAGCGCCTCGACTAGCGGGAGTACTTACGAGCAGTACTTC
>TRBJ2-7|-|-|TRBV6-1
CASRGAITEQYF
TGTGCCAGCAGGGGCGCTATTACCGAGCAGTACTTC
>TRBJ1-6|TRBD1|-|TRBV5-4
CASSFPTGRESPLHF
TGTGCCAGCAGCTTTCCGACAGGGAGAGAGTCACCCCTCCACTTT
>TRBJ1-1|TRBD1|-|TRBV27
CASSHTSTGGNTEAFF
TGTGCCAGCAGTCACACCTCGACAGGGGGTAACACTGAAGCTTTCTTT
>TRBJ1-2|TRBD1|-|TRBV5-4
CASSLGQGTLAYGYTF
TGTGCCAGCAGCCTCGGACAGGGAACTTTGGCCTATGGCTACACCTTC
>TRBJ2-2|TRBD2|-|TRBV5-1
CASSFGGSVTGELFF
TGCGCCAGCAGCTTTGGCGGGAGTGTCACCGGGGAGCTGTTTTTT
>TRBJ1-5|TRBD1|-|TRBV28
CASRPQGGNQPQHF
TGTGCCAGCAGACCCCAGGGGGGCAATCAGCCCCAGCATTTT
>TRBJ2-7|-|-|TRBV6-6
CASSGNGEQYF
TGTGCCAGCAGTGGGAACGGCGAGCAGTACTTC
>TRBJ1-2|-|-|TRBV10-1
CASRDIRAYGYTF
TGCGCCAGCCGGGACATTAGGGCCTATGGCTACACCTTC
>TRBJ2-7|-|once|TRBV21-1
CASIRRDRATYEQYF
TGTGCCAGCATCAGAAGAGACAGGGCCACCTACGAGCAGTACTTC
>TRBJ1-6|-|-|TRBV7-9
CASSLHPRDENSPLHF
TGTGCCAGCAGCTTGCACCCCCGGGATGAGAATTCACCCCTCCACTTT
>TRBJ1-3|TRBD1|-|TRBV7-2
CASSRQGANGNTIYF
TGTGCCAGCAGTAGACAGGGGGCGAATGGAAACACCATATATTTT